Following are 8 T cell receptor beta chains from one sample sequenced in a study of T cells in Graves' hyperthyroidism and ophthalmopathy (dated by TCRdb to about 2019). The library was produced with multiplex PCR. The listed sequencing device is Illumina HiSeq 2000. TCR beta CDR3 regions were amplified from RNA transcripts. The first round of RT-PCR for the TCR CDR3 was performed with the HTBI primer set and the Qiagen OneStep RT-PCR kit. TCRdb ran its own pipeline on the public reads, namely fastp trimming at Q25 and MiXCR clone calling, and kept in-frame beta chains. Identical CDR3 proteins give one entry, which carries the most common genes and DNA. The sample table holds about 350,000 distinct CDR3 sequences, of which over 15% were seen once. Together, the top ten hold around 15% of the sample. The sample consisted of blood. Receptor source: a woman aged 40 to 55 with Graves' ophthalmopathy.

This chain joins TRBV6-1 and TRBJ2-5; D is unresolved. Germline CDR1 reads MNHNS; CDR2 reads SASEGT. This CDR3 spans 13 amino acids. Trimming removed 2 bases from V and 5 bases from J, with 9 bases in between. The CDR3 region has the DNA TGTGCCAGCAGTGAAACAGAAGGGGAGACCCAGTACTTC. Translated: CASSETEGETQYF.

This clonotype was picked up many times. An end of the junction differs from the germline gene, which may be a read error. This chain links TRBV28 with TRBJ1-2; no clear D. This CDR3 has 11 residues. Per germline, CDR1 MDHEN and CDR2 SYDVKM. The CDR3 nucleotides are TGTGCCAGCGGTTTGGGGAGCGGCTACACCTTC. This gives the protein CASGLGSGYTF.

This clonotype was recorded many times. The V and J genes are TRBV11-2 and TRBJ2-5, with 7 bases identical to TRBD2. The V and J ends lost 0 bases and 5 bases, in that order; junction bases with no gene match: 21. Germline V gives CDR1 SGHAT, CDR2 FQNNGV. The CDR3 is 20 amino acids. The CDR3 DNA reads TGTGCCAGCAGCTTAGAGAGAGGGACTACAAGGAAGTTAGCACTGGAGACCCAGTACTTC. Amino acid sequence: CASSLERGTTRKLALETQYF.

The sample holds a few counts of this clonotype. V usage is TRBV30 and J usage is TRBJ2-5; the D is unclear. The V end was cut by 4 bases, the J end by 0 bases, with 9 bases between. The CDR3 sequence is 13 residues long. CDR1 and CDR2 from the germline V gene are GTSNPN and SVGIG (reference sequence). In nucleotides, the CDR3 is TGTGCCTGGAACGGGCGGTACCAAGAGACCCAGTACTTC. This gives the protein CAWNGRYQETQYF. The full variable domain, its missing parts supplied by reference TRBV30 and TRBJ2-5, is SQTIHQWPATLVQPVGSPLSLECTVEGTSNPNLYWYRQAAGRGLQLLFYSVGIGQISSEVPQNLSASRPQDRQFILSSKKLLLSDSGFYLCAWNGRYQETQYFGPGTRLLVL.

Only a few counts were recorded for this clonotype. The chain links TRBV29-1 to TRBJ1-1; D call uncertain. The ends were cut back, 5 bases at V and 11 bases at J, with 12 bases in the middle. The CDR3 runs 10 residues. Germline V gene lookup returns CDR1 SQVTM and CDR2 ANQGSEA. The CDR3 coding sequence is TGCAGCGTTCAACTCCTGGGGGCTTTCTTT. This gives the protein CSVQLLGAFF.

This clonotype was picked up many times. The chain employs TRBV6-1 and TRBJ2-5; tentative D call: TRBD2 (5 bases). The CDR3 covers 13 residues. Germline V CDR1 and CDR2: MNHNS, SASEGT. V lost 6 bases and J 7 bases, leaving 15 bases between the germline ends. CDR3 sequence (DNA): TGTGCCAGCAGCTTGGACTCAACGGTGACCCAGTACTTC. Protein product: CASSLDSTVTQYF.

The chain combines TRBV11-2 with TRBJ2-7, with D perhaps being TRBD1 or TRBD2 (5 bases each). CDR1 and CDR2 (germline): SGHAT, FQNNGV. Trimming stripped 5 bases from V and 3 bases from J, with 17 bases between. This CDR3 comprises 15 residues. CDR3 DNA: TGTGCCAGCAGCGGGGGTAGGTCATCCTTCTACGAGCAGTACTTC. It encodes CASSGGRSSFYEQYF.

For this clonotype: Being one base from a much bigger clone, this may be a read error. This chain links TRBV7-6 with TRBJ2-2; D gene uncertain. Germline V lookup: CDR1 SGHVS, CDR2 FNYEAQ. The ends were cut back, 3 bases at V and 10 bases at J, with 18 bases in the middle. The CDR3 totals 15 residues. The CDR3 reads CASSFEVGLPEELFF. The CDR3 nucleotides are TGTGCCAGCAGCTTCGAGGTAGGGTTACCCGAGGAGCTGTTTTTT.